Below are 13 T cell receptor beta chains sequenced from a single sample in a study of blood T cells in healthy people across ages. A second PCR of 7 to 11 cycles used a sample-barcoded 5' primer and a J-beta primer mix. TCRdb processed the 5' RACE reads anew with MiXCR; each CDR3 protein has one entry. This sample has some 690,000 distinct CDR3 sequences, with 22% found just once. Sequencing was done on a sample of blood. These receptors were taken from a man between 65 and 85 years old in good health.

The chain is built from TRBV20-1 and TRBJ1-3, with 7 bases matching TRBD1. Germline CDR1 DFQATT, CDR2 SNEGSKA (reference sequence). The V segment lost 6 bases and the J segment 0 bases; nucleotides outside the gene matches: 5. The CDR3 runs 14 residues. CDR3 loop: CSAQDRASGNTIYF. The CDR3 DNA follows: TGCAGTGCGCAAGACAGGGCCTCTGGAAACACCATATATTTT.

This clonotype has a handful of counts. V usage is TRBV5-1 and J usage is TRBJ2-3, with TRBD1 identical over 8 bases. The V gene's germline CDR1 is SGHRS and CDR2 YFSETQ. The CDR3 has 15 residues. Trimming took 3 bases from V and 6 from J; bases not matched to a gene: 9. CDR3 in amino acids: CASSSSRGRGDTQYF. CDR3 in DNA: TGCGCCAGCAGCTCGAGCAGGGGGCGCGGGGATACGCAGTATTTT.

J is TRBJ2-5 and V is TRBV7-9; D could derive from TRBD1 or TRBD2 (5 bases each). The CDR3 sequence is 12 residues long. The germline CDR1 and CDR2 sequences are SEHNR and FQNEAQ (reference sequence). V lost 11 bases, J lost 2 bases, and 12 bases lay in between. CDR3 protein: CAAGGQQETQYF. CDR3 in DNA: TGTGCCGCGGGCGGACAACAAGAGACCCAGTACTTC.

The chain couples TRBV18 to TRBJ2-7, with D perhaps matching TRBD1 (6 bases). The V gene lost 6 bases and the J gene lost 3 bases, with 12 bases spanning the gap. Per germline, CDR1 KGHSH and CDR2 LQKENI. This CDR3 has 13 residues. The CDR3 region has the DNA TGTGCCAGCTCGCCGGGACACCGCTACGAGCAGTACTTC. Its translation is CASSPGHRYEQYF.

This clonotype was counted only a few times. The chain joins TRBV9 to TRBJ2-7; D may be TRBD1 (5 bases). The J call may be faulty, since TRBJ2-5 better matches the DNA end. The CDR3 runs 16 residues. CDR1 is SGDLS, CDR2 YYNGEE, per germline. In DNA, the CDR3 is TGTGCCAGCAGCGTAGCACCAGGGCGAGGCCAAGAGACCCAGTACTTC. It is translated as CASSVAPGRGQETQYF.

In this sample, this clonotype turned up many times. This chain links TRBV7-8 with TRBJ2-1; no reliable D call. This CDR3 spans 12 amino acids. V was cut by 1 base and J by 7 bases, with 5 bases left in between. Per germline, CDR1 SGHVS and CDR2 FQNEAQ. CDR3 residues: CASSLGQNEQFF. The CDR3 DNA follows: TGTGCCAGCAGCTTAGGTCAGAATGAGCAGTTCTTC.

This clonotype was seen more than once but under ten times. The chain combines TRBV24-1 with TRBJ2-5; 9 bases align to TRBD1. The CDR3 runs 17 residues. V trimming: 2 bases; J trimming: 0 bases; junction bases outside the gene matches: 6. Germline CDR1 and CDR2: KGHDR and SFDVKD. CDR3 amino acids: CATSDWGGTGYQETQYF. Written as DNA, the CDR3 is TGTGCCACCAGTGATTGGGGCGGGACAGGGTACCAAGAGACCCAGTACTTC.

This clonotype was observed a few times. CDR3 in amino acids: CSAGGGRNGYTF. In DNA form, the CDR3 reads TGCAGTGCTGGAGGGGGCAGGAATGGCTACACCTTC. The chain couples TRBV20-1 to TRBJ1-2; TRBD1 matches at 7 bases. CDR3 length: 12 residues. The V gene's germline CDR1 is DFQATT and CDR2 SNEGSKA (reference sequence). Unmatched junction bases numbered 6, after V lost 5 bases and J lost 6 bases.

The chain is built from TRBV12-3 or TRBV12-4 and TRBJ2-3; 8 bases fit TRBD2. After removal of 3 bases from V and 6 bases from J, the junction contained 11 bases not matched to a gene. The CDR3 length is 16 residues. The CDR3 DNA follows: TGTGCCAGCAGTTTCCATTGGACTAGCTCTGTCGATACGCAGTATTTT. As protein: CASSFHWTSSVDTQYF.

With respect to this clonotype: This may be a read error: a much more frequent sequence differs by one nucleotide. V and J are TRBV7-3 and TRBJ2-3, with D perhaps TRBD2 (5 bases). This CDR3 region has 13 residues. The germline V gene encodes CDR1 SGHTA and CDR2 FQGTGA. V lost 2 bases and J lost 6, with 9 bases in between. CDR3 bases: TGTGCCAGCAGCTTAGCAAAGCGGGATACGCAGTATTTT. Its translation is CASSLAKRDTQYF.

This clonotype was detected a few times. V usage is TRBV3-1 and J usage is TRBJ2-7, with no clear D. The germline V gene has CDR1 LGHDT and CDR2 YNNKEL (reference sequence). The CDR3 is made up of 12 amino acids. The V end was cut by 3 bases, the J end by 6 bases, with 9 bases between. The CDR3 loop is CASSHLDGEQYV. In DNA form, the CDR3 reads TGTGCCAGCAGCCACTTGGATGGCGAGCAGTACGTC.

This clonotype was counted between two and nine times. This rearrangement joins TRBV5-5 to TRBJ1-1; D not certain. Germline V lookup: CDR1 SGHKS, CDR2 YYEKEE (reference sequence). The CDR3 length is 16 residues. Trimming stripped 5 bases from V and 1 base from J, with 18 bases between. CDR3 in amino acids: CASRAGIDPRNTEAFF. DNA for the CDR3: TGTGCCAGCAGGGCGGGGATAGATCCTAGGAACACTGAAGCTTTCTTT.

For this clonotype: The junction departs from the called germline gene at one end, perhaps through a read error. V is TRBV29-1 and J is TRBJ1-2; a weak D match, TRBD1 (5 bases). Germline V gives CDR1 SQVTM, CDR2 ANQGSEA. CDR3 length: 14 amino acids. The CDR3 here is CSVEVGRLGGGCTF. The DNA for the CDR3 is TGCAGCGTTGAGGTGGGACGGCTCGGGGGTGGCTGCACCTTC.